Listed below are T cell receptor beta chains from one sample, sequenced in a study of Ad26.COV2.S vaccination and SARS-CoV-2 variants. TCRdb's table, derived via immunoSEQ multiplex PCR, lists solely in-frame clones and lacks some. The sample holds fewer than 500,000 clones, roughly 91% seen once. This specimen consisted of peripheral blood, obtained in a trial of Ad26.COV2.S vaccine versus placebo. Receptors originate from a person aged 18-65 years who received the Ad26.COV2.S COVID-19 vaccine or a placebo. Both conserved end residues are part of each CDR3. The order of the fields is J gene, clone size, D gene, CDR3 length, V gene, CDR3 DNA, CDR3 protein. The D gene is left open where the match is weak. Some rows have no size entry. The others give once, few or many, or a class for an expanded clone.

J: TRBJ2-7
size: -
D: TRBD1
length: 15
V: TRBV4-3
DNA: TGCGCCAGCTCTCCGAGGCAGGGGGCTTCCTACGAGCAGTACTTC
CDR3: CASSPRQGASYEQYF

J: TRBJ2-7
size: -
D: TRBD2
length: 14
V: TRBV7-2
DNA: TGTGCCAGCAGCTTACAACTAGCGATATACGAGCAGTACTTC
CDR3: CASSLQLAIYEQYF

J: TRBJ2-3
size: -
D: TRBD2
length: 20
V: TRBV28
DNA: TGTGCCAGCAGCCCTACTTCCCACCTACTAGCGGGAGTGTACACAGATACGCAGTATTTT
CDR3: CASSPTSHLLAGVYTDTQYF

J: TRBJ1-4
size: -
D: -
length: 13
V: TRBV19
DNA: TGTGCCAGTGTCGGGGCCGCTAATGAAAAACTGTTTTTT
CDR3: CASVGAANEKLFF

J: TRBJ1-5
size: -
D: -
length: 17
V: TRBV25-1
DNA: TGTGCCAGCAGTGAATCCCCGGACAGAGATAGCAATCAGCCCCAGCATTTT
CDR3: CASSESPDRDSNQPQHF

J: TRBJ1-2
size: -
D: -
length: 13
V: TRBV12-5
DNA: TGTGCTAGTGGTTTGGGGAGCTCCTATGGCTACACCTTC
CDR3: CASGLGSSYGYTF

J: TRBJ2-1
size: -
D: TRBD2
length: 15
V: TRBV18
DNA: TGTGCCAGCTCTTACGGACTAGCGGGAGGCAGTGGGCAGTTCTTC
CDR3: CASSYGLAGGSGQFF

J: TRBJ2-1
size: once
D: -
length: 13
V: TRBV7-9
DNA: TGTGCCAGCAGATCTGCCTCCTACAATGAGCAGTTCTTC
CDR3: CASRSASYNEQFF

J: TRBJ2-1
size: -
D: -
length: 14
V: TRBV7-2
DNA: TGTGCCAGCAGCTTAATTGAGCGGAACAATGAGCAGTTCTTC
CDR3: CASSLIERNNEQFF

J: TRBJ2-3
size: -
D: TRBD1
length: 16
V: TRBV5-1
DNA: TGCGCCAGCACCTACACAGGGGGAAATCCCACAGATACGCAGTATTTT
CDR3: CASTYTGGNPTDTQYF